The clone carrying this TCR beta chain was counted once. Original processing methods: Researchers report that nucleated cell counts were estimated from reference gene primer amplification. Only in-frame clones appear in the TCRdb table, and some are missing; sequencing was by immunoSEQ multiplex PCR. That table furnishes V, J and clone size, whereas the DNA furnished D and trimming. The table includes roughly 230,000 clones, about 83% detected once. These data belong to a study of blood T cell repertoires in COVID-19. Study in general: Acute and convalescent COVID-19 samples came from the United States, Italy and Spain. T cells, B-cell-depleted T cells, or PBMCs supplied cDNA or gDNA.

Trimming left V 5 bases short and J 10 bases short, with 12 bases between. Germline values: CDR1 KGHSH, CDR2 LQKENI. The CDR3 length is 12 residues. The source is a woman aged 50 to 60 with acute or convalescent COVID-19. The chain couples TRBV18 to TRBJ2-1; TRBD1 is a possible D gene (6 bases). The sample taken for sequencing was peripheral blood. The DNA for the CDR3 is TGTGCCAGCTCAACGGACAGTCGAGAGCAGTTCTTC. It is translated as CASSTDSREQFF.